The present T cell receptor (beta chain) was sequenced within a study of cytomegalovirus exposure and HLA in healthy donors. The study ran its PCR with 60 Vbeta and 13 Jbeta primers. Assay used: immunoSEQ multiplex PCR; TCRdb lists only in-frame clones, some missing. The table has 190,000 or so clones, 70% to 80% seen once. Points on this clone: Its antigen is currently unknown.

Trimming cost V 4 bases and J 9 bases; bases outside gene matches: 7. The CDR3 has 14 residues. Germline assignment: CDR1 SQVTM and CDR2 ANQGSEA. Study-level findings and limits: Follow-up analysis later connected one missense variant in DCLRE1C with trimming of TCR beta V- and J-genes. Using the classifier, cytomegalovirus status was reportedly diagnosed with high specificity and sensitivity.

The receptor comes from a male donor in good health and CMV-seropositive. The genes are TRBV29-1 and TRBJ2-1; 12 nucleotides line up with TRBD2. Input material: PBMCs. In DNA form, the CDR3 reads TGCAGCGTTGCATCTAGCGGGGGGGTCGGTGAGCAGTTCTTC. Translated: CSVASSGGVGEQFF.